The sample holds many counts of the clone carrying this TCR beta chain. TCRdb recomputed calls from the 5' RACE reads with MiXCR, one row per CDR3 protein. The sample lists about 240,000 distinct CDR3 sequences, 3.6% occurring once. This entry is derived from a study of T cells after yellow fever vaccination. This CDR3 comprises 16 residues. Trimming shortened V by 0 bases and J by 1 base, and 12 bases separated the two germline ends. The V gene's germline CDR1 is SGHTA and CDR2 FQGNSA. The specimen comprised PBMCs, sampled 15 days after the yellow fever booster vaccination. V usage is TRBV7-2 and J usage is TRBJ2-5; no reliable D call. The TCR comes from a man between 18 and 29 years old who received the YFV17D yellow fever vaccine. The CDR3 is CASSLAPWRLQETQYF. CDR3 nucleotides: TGTGCCAGCAGCTTAGCGCCATGGCGGCTCCAAGAGACCCAGTACTTC.